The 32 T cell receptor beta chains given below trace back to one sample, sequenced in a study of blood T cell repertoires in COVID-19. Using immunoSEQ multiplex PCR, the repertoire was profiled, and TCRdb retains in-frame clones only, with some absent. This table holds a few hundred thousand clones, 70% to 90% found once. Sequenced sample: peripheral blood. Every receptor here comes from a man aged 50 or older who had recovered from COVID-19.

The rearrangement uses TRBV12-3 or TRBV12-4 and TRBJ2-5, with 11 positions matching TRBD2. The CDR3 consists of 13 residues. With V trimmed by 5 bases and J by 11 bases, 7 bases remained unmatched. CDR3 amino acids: CASSQGTSGRQYF. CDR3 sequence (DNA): TGTGCCAGCAGTCAGGGGACTAGCGGCAGACAGTACTTC.

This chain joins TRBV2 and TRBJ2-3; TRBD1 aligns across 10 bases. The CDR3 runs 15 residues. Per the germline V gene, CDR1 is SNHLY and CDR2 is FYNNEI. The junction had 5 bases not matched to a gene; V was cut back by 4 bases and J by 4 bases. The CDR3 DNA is TGTGCCAGCAGTGGACAGGGGGCGAGTGCAGATACGCAGTATTTT. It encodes CASSGQGASADTQYF. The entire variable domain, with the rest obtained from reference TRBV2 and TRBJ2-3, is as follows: EPEVTQTPSHQVTQMGQEVILRCVPISNHLYFYWYRQILGQKVEFLVSFYNNEISEKSEIFDDQFSVERPDGSNFTLKIRSTKLEDSAMYFCASSGQGASADTQYFGPGTRLTVL.

DNA for the CDR3: TGTGCCAGCAGTCCATCTGACAGGGGATTCAACTATGGCTACACCTTC. Translating gives CASSPSDRGFNYGYTF. The V and J genes are TRBV6-6 and TRBJ1-2, with 8 bases aligning to TRBD1. Germline V gene sequence: CDR1 MNHNY, CDR2 SVGAGI (reference sequence). J lost 2 bases, V lost 5 bases, and 10 bases had no gene match. The CDR3 consists of 16 residues.

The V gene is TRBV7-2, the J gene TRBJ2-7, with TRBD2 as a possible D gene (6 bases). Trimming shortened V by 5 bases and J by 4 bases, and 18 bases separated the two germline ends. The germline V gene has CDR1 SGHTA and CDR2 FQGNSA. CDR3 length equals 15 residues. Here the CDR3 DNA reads TGTGCCAGCAGCGACGGCGCGGGGTTAGGGTACGAGCAGTACTTC. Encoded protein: CASSDGAGLGYEQYF.

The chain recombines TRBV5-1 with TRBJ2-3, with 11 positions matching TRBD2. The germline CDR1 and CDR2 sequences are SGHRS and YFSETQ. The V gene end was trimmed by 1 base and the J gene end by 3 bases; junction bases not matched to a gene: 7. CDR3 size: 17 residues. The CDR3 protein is CASSLNILAGVTDTQYF. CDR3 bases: TGCGCCAGCAGCTTGAATATACTAGCGGGAGTAACAGATACGCAGTATTTT.

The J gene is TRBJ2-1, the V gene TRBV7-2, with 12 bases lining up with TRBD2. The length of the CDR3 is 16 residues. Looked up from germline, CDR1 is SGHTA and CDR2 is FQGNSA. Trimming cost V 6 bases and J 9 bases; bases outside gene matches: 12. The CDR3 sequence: CASRLRASGRAGEQFF. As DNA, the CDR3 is TGTGCCAGCAGGTTACGGGCTAGCGGGAGGGCCGGTGAGCAGTTCTTC.

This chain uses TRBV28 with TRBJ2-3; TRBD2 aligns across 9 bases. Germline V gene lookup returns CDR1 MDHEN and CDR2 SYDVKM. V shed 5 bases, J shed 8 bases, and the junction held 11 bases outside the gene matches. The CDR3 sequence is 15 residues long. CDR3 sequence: CASSNSGRPRATQYF. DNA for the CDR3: TGTGCCAGCAGTAATAGCGGGAGACCGCGGGCTACGCAGTATTTT.

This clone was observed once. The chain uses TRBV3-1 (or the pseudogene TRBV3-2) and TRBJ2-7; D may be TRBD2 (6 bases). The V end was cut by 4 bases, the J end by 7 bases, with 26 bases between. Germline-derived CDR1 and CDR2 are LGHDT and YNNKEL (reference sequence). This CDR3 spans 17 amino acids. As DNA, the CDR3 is TGTGCCAGCAGCCCCGTACCCTCCGGGACTCGTGCGTGGGAGCAGTACTTC. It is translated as CASSPVPSGTRAWEQYF.

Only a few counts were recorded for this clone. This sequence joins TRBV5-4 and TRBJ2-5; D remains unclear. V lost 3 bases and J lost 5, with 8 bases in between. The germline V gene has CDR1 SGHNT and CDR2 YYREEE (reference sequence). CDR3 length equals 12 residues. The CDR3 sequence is CASSSGSETQYF. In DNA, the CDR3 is TGTGCCAGCAGCTCAGGCTCGGAGACCCAGTACTTC.

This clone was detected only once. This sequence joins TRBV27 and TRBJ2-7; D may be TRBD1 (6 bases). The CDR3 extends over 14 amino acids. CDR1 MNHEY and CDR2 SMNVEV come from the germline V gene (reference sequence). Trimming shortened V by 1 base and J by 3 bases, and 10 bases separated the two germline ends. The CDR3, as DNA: TGTGCCAGCAGTTTATTGGGACAAAACTACGAGCAGTACTTC. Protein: CASSLLGQNYEQYF.

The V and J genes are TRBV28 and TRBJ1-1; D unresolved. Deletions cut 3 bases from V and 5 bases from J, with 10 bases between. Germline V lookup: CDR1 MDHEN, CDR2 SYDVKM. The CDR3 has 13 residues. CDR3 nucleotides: TGTGCCAGCAGTTTCCGGGGTACGACTGAAGCTTTCTTT. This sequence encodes CASSFRGTTEAFF.

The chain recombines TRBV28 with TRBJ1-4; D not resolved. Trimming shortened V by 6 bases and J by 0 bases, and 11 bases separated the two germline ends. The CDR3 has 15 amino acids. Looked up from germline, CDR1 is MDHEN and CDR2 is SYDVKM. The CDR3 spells CASSRRQATNEKLFF. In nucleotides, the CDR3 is TGTGCCAGCAGCCGTCGGCAGGCAACTAATGAAAAACTGTTTTTT. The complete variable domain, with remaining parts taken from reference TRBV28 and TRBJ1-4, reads DVKVTQSSRYLVKRTGEKVFLECVQDMDHENMFWYRQDPGLGLRLIYFSYDVKMKEKGDIPEGYSVSREKKERFSLILESASTNQTSMYLCASSRRQATNEKLFFGSGTQLSVL.

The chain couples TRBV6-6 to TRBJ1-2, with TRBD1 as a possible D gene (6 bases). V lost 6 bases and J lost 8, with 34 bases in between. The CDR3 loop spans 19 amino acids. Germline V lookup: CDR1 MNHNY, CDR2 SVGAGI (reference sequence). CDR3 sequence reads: CASSSGQTRGGSASRGYTF. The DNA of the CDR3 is TGTGCCAGCAGCTCCGGACAGACACGCGGGGGGAGCGCCTCGAGGGGCTACACCTTC.

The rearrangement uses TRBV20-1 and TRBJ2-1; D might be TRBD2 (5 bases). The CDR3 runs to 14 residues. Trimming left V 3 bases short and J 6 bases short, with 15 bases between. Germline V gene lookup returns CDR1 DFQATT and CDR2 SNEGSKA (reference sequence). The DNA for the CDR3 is TGCAGTGCTAGTGGAGGCCTAGTGATCAATGAGCAGTTCTTC. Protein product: CSASGGLVINEQFF.

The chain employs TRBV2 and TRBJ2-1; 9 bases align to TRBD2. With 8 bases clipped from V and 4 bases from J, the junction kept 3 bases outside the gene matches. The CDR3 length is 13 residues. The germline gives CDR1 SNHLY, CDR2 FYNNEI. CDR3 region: CASRTSAYNEQFF. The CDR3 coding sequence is TGTGCCAGCCGGACTAGCGCTTACAATGAGCAGTTCTTC.

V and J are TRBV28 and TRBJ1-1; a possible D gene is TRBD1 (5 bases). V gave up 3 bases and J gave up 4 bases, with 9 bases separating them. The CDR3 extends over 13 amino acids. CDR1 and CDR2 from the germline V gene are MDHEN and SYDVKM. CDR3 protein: CASSFSRVTEAFF. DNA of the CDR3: TGTGCCAGCAGTTTCAGCAGGGTCACTGAAGCTTTCTTT. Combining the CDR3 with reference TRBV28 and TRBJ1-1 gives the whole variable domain DVKVTQSSRYLVKRTGEKVFLECVQDMDHENMFWYRQDPGLGLRLIYFSYDVKMKEKGDIPEGYSVSREKKERFSLILESASTNQTSMYLCASSFSRVTEAFFGQGTRLTVV.

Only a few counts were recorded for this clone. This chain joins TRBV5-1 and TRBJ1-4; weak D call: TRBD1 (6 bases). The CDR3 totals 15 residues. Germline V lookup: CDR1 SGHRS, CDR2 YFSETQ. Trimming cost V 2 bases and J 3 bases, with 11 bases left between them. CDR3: CASSFNGGSNEKLFF. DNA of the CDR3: TGCGCCAGCAGCTTCAATGGGGGCTCTAATGAAAAACTGTTTTTT. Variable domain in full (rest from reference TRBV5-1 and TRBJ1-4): KAGVTQTPRYLIKTRGQQVTLSCSPISGHRSVSWYQQTPGQGLQFLFEYFSETQRNKGNFPGRFSGRQFSNSRSEMNVSTLELGDSALYLCASSFNGGSNEKLFFGSGTQLSVL.

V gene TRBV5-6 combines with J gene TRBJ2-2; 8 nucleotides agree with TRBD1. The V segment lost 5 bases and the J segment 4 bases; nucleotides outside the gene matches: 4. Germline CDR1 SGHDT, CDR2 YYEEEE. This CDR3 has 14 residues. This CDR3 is CASRKTGGTGELFF. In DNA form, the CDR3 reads TGTGCCAGCAGGAAAACAGGGGGCACCGGGGAGCTGTTTTTT.

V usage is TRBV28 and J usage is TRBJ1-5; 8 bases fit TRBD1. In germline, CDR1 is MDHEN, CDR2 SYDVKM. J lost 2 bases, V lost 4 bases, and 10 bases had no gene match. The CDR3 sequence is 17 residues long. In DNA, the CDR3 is TGTGCCAGCAGTTCCCACCCGACAGGGGCCCGCAATCAGCCCCAGCATTTT. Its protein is CASSSHPTGARNQPQHF. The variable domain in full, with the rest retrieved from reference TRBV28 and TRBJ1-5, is DVKVTQSSRYLVKRTGEKVFLECVQDMDHENMFWYRQDPGLGLRLIYFSYDVKMKEKGDIPEGYSVSREKKERFSLILESASTNQTSMYLCASSSHPTGARNQPQHFGDGTRLSIL.

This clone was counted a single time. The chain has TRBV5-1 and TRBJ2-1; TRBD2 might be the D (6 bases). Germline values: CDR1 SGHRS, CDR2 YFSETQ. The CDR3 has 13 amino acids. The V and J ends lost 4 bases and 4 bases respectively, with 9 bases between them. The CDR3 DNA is TGCGCCAGCAGCCGCGGGGCTTACAATGAGCAGTTCTTC. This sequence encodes CASSRGAYNEQFF.

The DNA for the CDR3 is TGTGCCAGCAGTGAAGCGCGGCAAGCGGGAAGCGATGAGCAGTTCTTC. This codes for CASSEARQAGSDEQFF. V usage is TRBV6-1 and J usage is TRBJ2-1; 7 bases are shared with TRBD2. V trimming: 0 bases; J trimming: 8 bases; junction bases outside the gene matches: 10. There are 16 residues in the CDR3. Germline V gene data show CDR1 as MNHNS and CDR2 as SASEGT.

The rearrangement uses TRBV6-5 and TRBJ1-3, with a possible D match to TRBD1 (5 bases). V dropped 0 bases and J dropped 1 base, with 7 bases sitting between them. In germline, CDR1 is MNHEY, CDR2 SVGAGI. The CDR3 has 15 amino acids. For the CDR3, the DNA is TGTGCCAGCAGTTACTCCCACAGGTCTGGAAACACCATATATTTT. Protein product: CASSYSHRSGNTIYF.

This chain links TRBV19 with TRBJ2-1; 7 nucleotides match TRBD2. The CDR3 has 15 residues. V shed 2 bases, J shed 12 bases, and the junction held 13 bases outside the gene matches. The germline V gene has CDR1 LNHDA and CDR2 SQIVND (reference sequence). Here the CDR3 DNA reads TGTGCCAGTAGTATATCTGGGGTTGGGAGGGCCTTGCAGTTCTTC. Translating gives CASSISGVGRALQFF.

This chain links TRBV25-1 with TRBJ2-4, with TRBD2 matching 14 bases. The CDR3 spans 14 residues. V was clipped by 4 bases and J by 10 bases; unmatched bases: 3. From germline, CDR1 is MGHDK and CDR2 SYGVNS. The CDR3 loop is CASSGLAGGKIQYF. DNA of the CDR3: TGTGCCAGCAGTGGACTAGCGGGAGGGAAGATTCAGTACTTC.

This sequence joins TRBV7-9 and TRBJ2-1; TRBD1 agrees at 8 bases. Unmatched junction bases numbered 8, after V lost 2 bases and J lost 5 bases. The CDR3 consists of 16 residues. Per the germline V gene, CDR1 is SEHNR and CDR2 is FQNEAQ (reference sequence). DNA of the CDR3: TGTGCCAGCAGCTTAACCGACAGGGGTTCCCACAATGAGCAGTTCTTC. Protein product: CASSLTDRGSHNEQFF. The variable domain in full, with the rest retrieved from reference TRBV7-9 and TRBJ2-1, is DTGVSQNPRHKITKRGQNVTFRCDPISEHNRLYWYRQTLGQGPEFLTYFQNEAQLEKSRLLSDRFSAERPKGSFSTLEIQRTEQGDSAMYLCASSLTDRGSHNEQFFGPGTRLTVL.

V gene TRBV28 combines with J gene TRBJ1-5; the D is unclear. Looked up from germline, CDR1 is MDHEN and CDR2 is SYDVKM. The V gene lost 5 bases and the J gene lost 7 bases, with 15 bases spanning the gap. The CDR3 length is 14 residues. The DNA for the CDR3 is TGTGCCAGCAGTCGTATACGGGTCTTCCAGCCCCAGCATTTT. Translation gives CASSRIRVFQPQHF.

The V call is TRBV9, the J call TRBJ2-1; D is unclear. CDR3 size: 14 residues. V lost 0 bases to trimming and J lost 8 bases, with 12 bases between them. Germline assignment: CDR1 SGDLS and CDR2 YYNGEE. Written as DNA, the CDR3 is TGTGCCAGCAGCGTAGGAGGTAGCACCCATGAGCAGTTCTTC. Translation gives CASSVGGSTHEQFF.

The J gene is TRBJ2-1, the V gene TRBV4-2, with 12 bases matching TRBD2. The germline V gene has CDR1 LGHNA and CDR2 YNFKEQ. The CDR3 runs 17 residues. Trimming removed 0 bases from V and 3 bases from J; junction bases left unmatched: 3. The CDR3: CASSQDGTSGFYNEQFF. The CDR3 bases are TGTGCCAGCAGCCAAGATGGGACTAGCGGGTTCTACAATGAGCAGTTCTTC.

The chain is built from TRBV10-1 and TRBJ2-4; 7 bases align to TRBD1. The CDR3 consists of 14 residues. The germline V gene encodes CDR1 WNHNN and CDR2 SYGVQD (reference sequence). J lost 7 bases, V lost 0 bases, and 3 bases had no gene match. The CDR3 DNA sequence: TGCGCCAGCAGTGAGTCGACAGGGTACAACATTCAGTACTTC. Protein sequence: CASSESTGYNIQYF.

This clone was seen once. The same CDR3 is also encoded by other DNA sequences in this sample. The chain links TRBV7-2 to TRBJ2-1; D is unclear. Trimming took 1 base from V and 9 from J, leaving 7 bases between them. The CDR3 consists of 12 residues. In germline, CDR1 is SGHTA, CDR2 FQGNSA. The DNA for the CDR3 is TGTGCCAGCAGCTTAGGCGTTGGTGAGCAGTTCTTC. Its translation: CASSLGVGEQFF.

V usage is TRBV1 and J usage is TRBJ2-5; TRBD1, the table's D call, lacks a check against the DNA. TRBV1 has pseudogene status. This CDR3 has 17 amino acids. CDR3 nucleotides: TGCACCAGCAGCCAAGATTTGAGGACAGCGTACCAAGAGACCCAGTACTTC. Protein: CTSSQDLRTAYQETQYF.

CDR3 DNA: TGTGCCAGCAGCCAACTCGGGAACTCGATTTCGTCGCCCTACAATGAGCAGTTCTTC. It translates to CASSQLGNSISSPYNEQFF. The chain recombines TRBV7-8 with TRBJ2-1; weak D call: TRBD2 (5 bases). Trimming left V 5 bases short and J 2 bases short, with 25 bases between. This CDR3 has 19 residues. Per germline, CDR1 SGHVS and CDR2 FQNEAQ.